Sequencing of this T cell receptor beta chain was carried out in a study of T cell responses to AZD1222 COVID-19 vaccine (dated by TCRdb to 2020 to 2022). Regarding the study in general: TCR sequencing was performed for 230 to 250 trial participants, of whom roughly 200 were given two doses of AZD1222 and some 26 were given two doses of MenACWY control vaccine. Trial participants were enrolled by age into 18-55, 56-69 and 70-plus year subgroups, with 148, 28 and 57 TCR-sequenced participants respectively.

The junction shows trimming of 5 bases on V and 6 bases on J, plus 11 bases between the germline ends. The CDR3 has 12 amino acids, counting the end cysteine and phenylalanine. The DNA shown is the 36-base CDR3, in frame from base 1. The germline V gene sets CDR1 to SGHVS and CDR2 to FQNEAQ. With respect to this clone: Its antigen specificity is not known. No base qualities exist here, and no much larger clone lies one base off it.

The CDR3 regions of human TCRbeta chains were subjected to immunosequencing. The authors processed their data as follows. TCRs in the repertoires were compared against a reference library of SARS-CoV-2-specific TCRs that had been generated with the MIRA antigen-specificity platform. Breadth was defined as the fraction of unique TCRs that were SARS-CoV-2-associated, and depth was defined as the fraction of total T cells that were SARS-CoV-2-associated. Using the MIRA data, each spike-specific TCR was assigned both to the spike region to which the TCR was reactive and to a CD4 or CD8 class. Log10-transformed breadth and depth values were compared by one-way ANOVA with Sidak's multiple comparisons tests. TCRdb obtained this table from immuneACCESS and retained in-frame rearrangements with V and J assigned. These tables miss some clones; where compared with another copy, unresolved V genes account for less than half of the shortfall, and the remainder is unexplained. That table gives V, J and clone size, and the DNA gave D and trimming. This sample has under 200,000 clones in its table, and approximately 90% of those were observed once. The top ten clonotypes cover 20% to 30% of the sample.

The time point label here, explained by the study, means: about 28 days (+/-7) after the second vaccine dose. AZD1222 recipients whose second dose came at about 4 weeks and those whose second dose came at about 12 weeks were combined into one group, since spike-specific TCR depth and breadth did not differ between the two schedules. The vaccinee samples were drawn from two UK trials, COV001 and COV002, one of which was a single-blind randomized controlled phase 2/3 trial testing AZD1222 (ChAdOx1 nCoV-19) in healthy adults. For TCRbeta chain sequencing, PBMC samples from trial participants were taken at day 0 and at day 28 after the second dose. Overall study outcomes, separate from this receptor: Participants were mostly white British, with more females than males. The authors suggested clonal diversity may have been underestimated. Reportedly, almost half of the unique spike-specific TCRs recognized epitopes lying outside the regions that are mutated in the B.1.351 and B.1.1.7 variants. No day 14 peak-response samples were available, so repertoires were characterized only after the peak T cell response. In the small 56-69-year group, the increase in depth fell short of significance, most likely because of low power. The vaccine-associated CD4 TCRs covered the entire spike protein, and the dominant responses fell in regions 160-218 and 743-854. After two AZD1222 doses, spike-specific TCR breadth and depth were significantly higher than at day 0 and than in MenACWY recipients. Conclusions about previously exposed vaccinees were limited because only six or seven AZD1222 recipients were SARS-CoV-2 seropositive at baseline.

The chain employs TRBV7-8 and TRBJ2-7; the D segment may tentatively be TRBD1 or TRBD2, each giving 5 matched bases. Sample: peripheral blood, taken 28 days after the second AZD1222 dose. The origin of this receptor is an adult who received the AZD1222 COVID-19 vaccine. CDR3 sequence: CASSPRGVEQYF. The DNA sequence follows: TGTGCCAGCAGCCCCCGAGGGGTCGAGCAGTACTTC.